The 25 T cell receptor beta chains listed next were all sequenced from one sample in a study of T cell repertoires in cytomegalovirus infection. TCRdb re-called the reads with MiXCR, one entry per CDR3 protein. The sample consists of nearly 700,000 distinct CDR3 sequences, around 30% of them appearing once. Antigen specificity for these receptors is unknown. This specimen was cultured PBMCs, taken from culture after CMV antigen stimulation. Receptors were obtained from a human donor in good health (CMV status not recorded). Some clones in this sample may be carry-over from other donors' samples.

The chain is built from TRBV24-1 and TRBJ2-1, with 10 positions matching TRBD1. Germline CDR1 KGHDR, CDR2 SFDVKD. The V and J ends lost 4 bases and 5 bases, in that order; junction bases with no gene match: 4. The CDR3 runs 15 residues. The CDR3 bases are TGTGCCACCAGTGACTCCGGGACAGGGGACAATGAGCAGTTCTTC. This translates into CATSDSGTGDNEQFF.

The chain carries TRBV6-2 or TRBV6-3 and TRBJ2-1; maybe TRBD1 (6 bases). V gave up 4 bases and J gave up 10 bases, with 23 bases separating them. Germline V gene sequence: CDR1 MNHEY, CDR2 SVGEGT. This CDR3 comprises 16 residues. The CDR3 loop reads CASSSPQGISRWEQFF. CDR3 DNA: TGTGCCAGCAGTTCCCCACAGGGAATATCTCGTTGGGAGCAGTTCTTC.

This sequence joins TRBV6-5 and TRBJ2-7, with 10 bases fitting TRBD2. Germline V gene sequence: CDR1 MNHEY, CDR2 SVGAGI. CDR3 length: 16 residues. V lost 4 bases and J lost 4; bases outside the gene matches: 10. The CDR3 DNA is TGTGCCAGCAGTTCCAAAATAGCGGGAGGCGGTTACGAGCAGTACTTC. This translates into CASSSKIAGGGYEQYF.

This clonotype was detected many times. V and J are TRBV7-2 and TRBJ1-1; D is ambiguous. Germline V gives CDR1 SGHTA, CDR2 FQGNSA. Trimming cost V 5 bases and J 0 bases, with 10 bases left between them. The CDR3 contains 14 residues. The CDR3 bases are TGTGCCAGCAGCATGACACCAATGAACACTGAAGCTTTCTTT. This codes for CASSMTPMNTEAFF.

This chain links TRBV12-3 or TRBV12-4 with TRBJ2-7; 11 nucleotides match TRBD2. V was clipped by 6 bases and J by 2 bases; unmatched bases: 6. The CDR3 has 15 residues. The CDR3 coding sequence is TGTGCCAGCAGATTCGGGACTAGCGGTACCTACGAGCAGTACTTC. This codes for CASRFGTSGTYEQYF.

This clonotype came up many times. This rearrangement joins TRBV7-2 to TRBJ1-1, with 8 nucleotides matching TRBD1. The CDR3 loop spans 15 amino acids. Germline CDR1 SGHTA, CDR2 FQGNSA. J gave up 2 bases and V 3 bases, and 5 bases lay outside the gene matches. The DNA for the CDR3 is TGTGCCAGCAGCTTGGGGGACAGGATAAACACTGAAGCTTTCTTT. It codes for CASSLGDRINTEAFF.

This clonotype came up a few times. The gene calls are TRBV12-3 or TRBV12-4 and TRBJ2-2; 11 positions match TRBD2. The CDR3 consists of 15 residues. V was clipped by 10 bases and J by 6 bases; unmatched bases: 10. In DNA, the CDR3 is TGTGCCACAGGACCGACTAGCGGGGATTCCGGGGAGCTGTTTTTT. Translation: CATGPTSGDSGELFF.

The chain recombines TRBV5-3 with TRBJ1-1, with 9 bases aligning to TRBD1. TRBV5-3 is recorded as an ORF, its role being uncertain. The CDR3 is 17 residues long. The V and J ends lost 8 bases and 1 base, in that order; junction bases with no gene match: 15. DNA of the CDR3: TGTGCCAGCAGCATGGAACCGATGGGACAGGGGAACACTGAAGCTTTCTTT. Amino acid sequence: CASSMEPMGQGNTEAFF.

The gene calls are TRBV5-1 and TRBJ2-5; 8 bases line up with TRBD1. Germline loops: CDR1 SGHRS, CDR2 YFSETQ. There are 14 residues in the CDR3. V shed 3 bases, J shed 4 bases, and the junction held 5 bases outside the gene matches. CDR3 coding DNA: TGCGCCAGCAGCTCGACAGGGGCCCGAGAGACCCAGTACTTC. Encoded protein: CASSSTGARETQYF. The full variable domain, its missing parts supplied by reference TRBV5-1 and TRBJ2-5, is KAGVTQTPRYLIKTRGQQVTLSCSPISGHRSVSWYQQTPGQGLQFLFEYFSETQRNKGNFPGRFSGRQFSNSRSEMNVSTLELGDSALYLCASSSTGARETQYFGPGTRLLVL.

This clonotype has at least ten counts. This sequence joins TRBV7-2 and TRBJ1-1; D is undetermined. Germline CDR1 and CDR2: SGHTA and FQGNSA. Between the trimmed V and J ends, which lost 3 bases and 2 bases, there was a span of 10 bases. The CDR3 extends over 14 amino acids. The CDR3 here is CASSFSSGNTEAFF. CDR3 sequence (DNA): TGTGCCAGCAGCTTCTCCTCGGGAAACACTGAAGCTTTCTTT.

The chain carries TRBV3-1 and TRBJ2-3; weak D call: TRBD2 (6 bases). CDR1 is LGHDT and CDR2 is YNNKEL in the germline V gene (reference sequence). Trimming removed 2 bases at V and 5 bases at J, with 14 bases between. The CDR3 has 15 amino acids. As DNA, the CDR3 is TGTGCCAGCAGCCAAATGGGACTGCGCGGAGATACGCAGTATTTT. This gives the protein CASSQMGLRGDTQYF.

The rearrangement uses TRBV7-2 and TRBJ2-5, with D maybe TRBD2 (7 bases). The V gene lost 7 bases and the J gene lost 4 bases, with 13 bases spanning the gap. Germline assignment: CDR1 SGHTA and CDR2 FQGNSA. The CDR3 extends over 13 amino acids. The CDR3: CASNRGGGETQYF. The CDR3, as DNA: TGTGCCAGCAATAGGGGGGGAGGAGAGACCCAGTACTTC.

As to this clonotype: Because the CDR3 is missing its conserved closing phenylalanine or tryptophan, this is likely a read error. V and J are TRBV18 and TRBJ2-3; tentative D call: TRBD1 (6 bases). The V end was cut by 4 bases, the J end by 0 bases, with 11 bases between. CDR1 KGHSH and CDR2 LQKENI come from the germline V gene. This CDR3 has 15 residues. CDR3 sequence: CASSRGQTSTDTQYY. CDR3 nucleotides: TGTGCCAGCTCACGCGGACAGACCAGCACAGATACGCAGTATTAT.

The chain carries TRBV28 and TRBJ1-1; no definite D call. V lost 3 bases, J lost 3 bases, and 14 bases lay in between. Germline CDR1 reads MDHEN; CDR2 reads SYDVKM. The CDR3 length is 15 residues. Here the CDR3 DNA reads TGTGCCAGCAGTTTGTCGATCGGACGTTACACTGAAGCTTTCTTT. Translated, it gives CASSLSIGRYTEAFF.

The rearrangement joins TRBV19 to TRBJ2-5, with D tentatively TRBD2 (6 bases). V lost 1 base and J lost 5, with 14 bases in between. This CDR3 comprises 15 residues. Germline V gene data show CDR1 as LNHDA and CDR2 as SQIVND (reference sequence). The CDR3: CASSIGNAAGETQYF. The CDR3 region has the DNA TGTGCCAGTAGTATAGGGAACGCGGCGGGGGAGACCCAGTACTTC.

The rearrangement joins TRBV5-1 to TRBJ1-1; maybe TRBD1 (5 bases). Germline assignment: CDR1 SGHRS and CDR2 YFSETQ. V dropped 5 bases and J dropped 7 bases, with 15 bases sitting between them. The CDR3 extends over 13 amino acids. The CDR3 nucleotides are TGCGCCAGCAGGGGGAGGGCGCAGGGTGAAGCTTTCTTT. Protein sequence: CASRGRAQGEAFF.

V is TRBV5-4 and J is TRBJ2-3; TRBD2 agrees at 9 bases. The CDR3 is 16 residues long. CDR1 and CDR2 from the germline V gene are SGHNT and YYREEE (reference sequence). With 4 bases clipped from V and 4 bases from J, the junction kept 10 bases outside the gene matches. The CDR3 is CASSQKAGGGADTQYF. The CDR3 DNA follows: TGTGCCAGCAGCCAAAAAGCGGGAGGAGGTGCAGATACGCAGTATTTT.

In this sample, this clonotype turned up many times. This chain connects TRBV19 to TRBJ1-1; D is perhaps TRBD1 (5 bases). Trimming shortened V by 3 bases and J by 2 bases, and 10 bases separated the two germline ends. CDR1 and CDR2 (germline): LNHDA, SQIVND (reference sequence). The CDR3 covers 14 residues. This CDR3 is CASSISQGNTEAFF. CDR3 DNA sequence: TGTGCCAGTAGTATCTCCCAGGGAAACACTGAAGCTTTCTTT. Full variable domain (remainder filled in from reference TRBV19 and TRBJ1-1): DGGITQSPKYLFRKEGQNVTLSCEQNLNHDAMYWYRQDPGQGLRLIYYSQIVNDFQKGDIAEGYSVSREKKESFPLTVTSAQKNPTAFYLCASSISQGNTEAFFGQGTRLTVV.

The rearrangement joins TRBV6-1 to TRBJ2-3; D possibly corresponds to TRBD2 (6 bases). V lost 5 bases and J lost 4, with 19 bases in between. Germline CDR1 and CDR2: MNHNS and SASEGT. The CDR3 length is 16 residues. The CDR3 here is CASSYGTGLVSDTQYF. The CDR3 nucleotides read TGTGCCAGCAGTTACGGAACGGGACTCGTATCAGATACGCAGTATTTT.

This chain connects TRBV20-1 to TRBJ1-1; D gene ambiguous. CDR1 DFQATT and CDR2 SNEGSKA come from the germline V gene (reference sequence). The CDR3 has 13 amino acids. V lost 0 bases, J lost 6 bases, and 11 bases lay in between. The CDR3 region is CSARDSGVSEAFF. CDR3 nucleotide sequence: TGCAGTGCTAGAGATAGCGGGGTCTCTGAAGCTTTCTTT.

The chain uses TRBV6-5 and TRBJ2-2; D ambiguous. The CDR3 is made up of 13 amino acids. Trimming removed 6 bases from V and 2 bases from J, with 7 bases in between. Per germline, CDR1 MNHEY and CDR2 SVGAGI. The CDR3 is CASRSENTGELFF. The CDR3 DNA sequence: TGTGCCAGCAGGTCGGAAAACACCGGGGAGCTGTTTTTT.

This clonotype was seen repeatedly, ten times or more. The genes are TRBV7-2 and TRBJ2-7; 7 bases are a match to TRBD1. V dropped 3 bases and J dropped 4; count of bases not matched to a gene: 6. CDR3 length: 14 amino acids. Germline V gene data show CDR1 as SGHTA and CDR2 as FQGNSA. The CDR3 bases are TGTGCCAGCAGCTTCACCCAGGGGGATTACGAGCAGTACTTC. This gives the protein CASSFTQGDYEQYF.

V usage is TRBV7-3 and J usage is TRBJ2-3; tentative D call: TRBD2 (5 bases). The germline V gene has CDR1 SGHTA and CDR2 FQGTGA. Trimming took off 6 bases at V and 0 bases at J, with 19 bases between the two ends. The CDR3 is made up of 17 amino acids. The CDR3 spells CASRPPSRLTSTDTQYF. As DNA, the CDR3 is TGTGCCAGCAGACCCCCCTCCCGACTAACTAGCACAGATACGCAGTATTTT.

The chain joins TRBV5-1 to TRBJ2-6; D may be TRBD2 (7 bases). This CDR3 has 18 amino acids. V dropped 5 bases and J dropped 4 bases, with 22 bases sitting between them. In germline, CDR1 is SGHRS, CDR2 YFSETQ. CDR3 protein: CASSPASGGTAGANVLTF. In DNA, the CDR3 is TGCGCCAGCAGTCCCGCATCGGGGGGCACTGCAGGGGCCAACGTCCTGACTTTC.

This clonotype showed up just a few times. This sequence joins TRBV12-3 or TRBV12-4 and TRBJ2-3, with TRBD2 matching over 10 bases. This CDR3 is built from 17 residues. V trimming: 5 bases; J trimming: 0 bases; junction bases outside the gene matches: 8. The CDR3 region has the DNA TGTGCCAGCAGTCCAAATCCGGGACTAGCGAGCACAGATACGCAGTATTTT. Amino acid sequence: CASSPNPGLASTDTQYF.